What follows are 32 T cell receptor beta chains derived from one specimen sequenced in a study of siplizumab effects on memory and regulatory T cells. Clones were sequenced by immunoSEQ multiplex PCR, and TCRdb holds only the in-frame ones, with some missing. Among more than 60,000 clones listed, 85% to 95% were seen once. Specimen: CD8+ T cells sorted from blood. These receptors originate from a human donor in good health.

This chain joins TRBV11-2 and TRBJ2-7, with TRBD1 matching 10 bases. CDR3 size: 14 residues. J was trimmed by 2 bases and V by 5 bases; bases with no gene match: 3. Germline CDR1 is SGHAT and CDR2 is FQNNGV. CDR3: CASSPGTGAYEQYF. The CDR3, as DNA: TGTGCCAGCAGCCCCGGGACAGGGGCCTACGAGCAGTACTTC.

This rearrangement joins TRBV9 to TRBJ2-3, with TRBD2 matching over 8 bases. CDR1 and CDR2 from the germline V gene are SGDLS and YYNGEE. The CDR3 has 16 amino acids. Unmatched junction bases numbered 9, after V lost 4 bases and J lost 2 bases. CDR3 residues: CASSPHSGILTDTQYF. CDR3 coding DNA: TGTGCCAGCAGCCCCCATAGCGGGATCCTCACAGATACGCAGTATTTT.

This sequence joins TRBV27 and TRBJ1-5; TRBD1 matches 9 bases. The V and J ends lost 0 bases and 3 bases, in that order; junction bases with no gene match: 3. CDR1 is MNHEY, CDR2 SMNVEV, per germline (reference sequence). The CDR3 totals 16 residues. The CDR3 here is CASSLSGQGNNQPQHF. The CDR3 nucleotides read TGTGCCAGCAGTTTATCGGGACAGGGAAACAATCAGCCCCAGCATTTT.

The rearrangement links TRBV7-9 to TRBJ2-5; 7 positions agree with TRBD2. V gave up 2 bases and J gave up 5 bases; unmatched junction bases: 8. Germline V gene lookup returns CDR1 SEHNR and CDR2 FQNEAQ (reference sequence). CDR3 length equals 15 residues. Written as DNA, the CDR3 is TGTGCCAGCAGCTTATGGACGGGGGGAGAGGAGACCCAGTACTTC. Encoded protein: CASSLWTGGEETQYF.

The rearrangement uses TRBV2 and TRBJ1-1; perhaps TRBD1 as D (5 bases). The CDR3 length is 12 residues. Trimming took off 6 bases at V and 0 bases at J, with 5 bases between the two ends. Germline V gene lookup returns CDR1 SNHLY and CDR2 FYNNEI. CDR3 coding DNA: TGTGCCAGCAGAGGGGTGAACACTGAAGCTTTCTTT. Translation gives CASRGVNTEAFF.

The chain employs TRBV19 and TRBJ2-1, with D possibly TRBD1 on 6 matching bases. The CDR3 runs to 15 residues. Trimming took 2 bases from V and 4 from J, leaving 12 bases between them. The germline gives CDR1 LNHDA, CDR2 SQIVND (reference sequence). The CDR3 nucleotides are TGTGCCAGTAGTATAACCGGGACACTTTACAATGAGCAGTTCTTC. Protein sequence: CASSITGTLYNEQFF.

The chain joins TRBV19 to TRBJ1-1; no reliable D call. This CDR3 spans 15 amino acids. The germline V and J ends were trimmed by 0 bases and 0 bases, with 8 bases remaining between them. Germline CDR1 LNHDA, CDR2 SQIVND (reference sequence). The CDR3 reads CASSIDPTVNTEAFF. The CDR3 nucleotides are TGTGCCAGTAGTATAGACCCCACGGTGAACACTGAAGCTTTCTTT.

The chain joins TRBV4-3 to TRBJ1-2, with D unclear. This CDR3 spans 14 amino acids. Trimming shortened V by 1 base and J by 2 bases, and 8 bases separated the two germline ends. Germline lookup yields CDR1 LGHNA and CDR2 YSLEER. Written as DNA, the CDR3 is TGCGCCAGCAGCCAAGTTGCCAGCAACTATGGCTACACCTTC. It yields the protein CASSQVASNYGYTF.

This clone was counted a single time. This chain connects TRBV5-1 to TRBJ2-1; either TRBD1 or TRBD2 may fit D (5 bases each). V was trimmed by 3 bases and J by 4 bases, leaving 14 bases between them. Germline loops: CDR1 SGHRS, CDR2 YFSETQ. The CDR3 sequence is 15 residues long. The CDR3 spells CASSSSGTDYNEQFF. DNA for the CDR3: TGCGCCAGCAGCTCGTCCGGGACGGATTACAATGAGCAGTTCTTC.

The CDR3 loop is CASSVGQSYEQYF. The CDR3 nucleotides are TGTGCCAGCAGCGTGGGACAGTCCTACGAGCAGTACTTC. This sequence joins TRBV9 and TRBJ2-7; 7 nucleotides line up with TRBD1. Unmatched junction bases numbered 0, after V lost 2 bases and J lost 1 base. Germline loops: CDR1 SGDLS, CDR2 YYNGEE. CDR3 size: 13 residues.

The gene calls are TRBV9 and TRBJ2-3, with TRBD2 as a possible D gene (6 bases). V was clipped by 0 bases and J by 4 bases, with 12 bases between them. The CDR3 runs 15 residues. Germline loops: CDR1 SGDLS, CDR2 YYNGEE. The CDR3 region is CASSVVAGWADTQYF. The CDR3 DNA sequence: TGTGCCAGCAGCGTAGTCGCGGGGTGGGCAGATACGCAGTATTTT.

The chain employs TRBV6-5 and TRBJ2-5, with TRBD1 as a possible D gene (5 bases). Germline CDR1 MNHEY, CDR2 SVGAGI. Trimming shortened V by 5 bases and J by 1 base, and 8 bases separated the two germline ends. The CDR3 consists of 13 residues. DNA for the CDR3: TGTGCCAGCAGTGGACAACCCCAAGAGACCCAGTACTTC. Translating gives CASSGQPQETQYF.

The chain couples TRBV5-1 to TRBJ2-7; the match to TRBD1 covers 7 bases. This CDR3 contains 14 residues. Losses at the gene ends were 5 bases for V and 3 bases for J; bases not matched to a gene: 8. The germline V gene encodes CDR1 SGHRS and CDR2 YFSETQ. CDR3 in DNA: TGCGCCAGCAGAGAGGGGGCAGGGGGCTACGAGCAGTACTTC. Translated: CASREGAGGYEQYF.

The chain couples TRBV5-5 to TRBJ1-3, with 7 positions matching TRBD1. Germline trimming cut 5 bases from V and 4 bases from J; bases unmatched to any gene: 3. CDR1 and CDR2 from the germline V gene are SGHKS and YYEKEE (reference sequence). This CDR3 contains 13 residues. The CDR3 protein is CASRSDRGNTIYF. CDR3 nucleotides: TGTGCCAGCAGGTCGGACAGGGGAAACACCATATATTTT.

This chain links TRBV7-8 with TRBJ1-4; D is uncertain. Germline loops: CDR1 SGHVS, CDR2 FQNEAQ. Trimming removed 1 base at V and 3 bases at J, with 9 bases between. The CDR3 is 15 residues long. The CDR3 region has the DNA TGTGCCAGCAGCTTAGACAGCAGGCCTAATGAAAAACTGTTTTTT. This gives the protein CASSLDSRPNEKLFF.

The chain couples TRBV18 to TRBJ2-7, with D tentatively TRBD1 (5 bases). The CDR3 is made up of 12 amino acids. The V end lost 4 bases, the J end lost 6 bases, and 10 bases lay between the germline ends. The germline gives CDR1 KGHSH, CDR2 LQKENI. CDR3 loop: CASSRQPIEQYF. In DNA, the CDR3 is TGTGCCAGCTCACGACAGCCCATCGAGCAGTACTTC. The full variable domain, completed using reference TRBV18 and TRBJ2-7, is NAGVMQNPRHLVRRRGQEARLRCSPMKGHSHVYWYRQLPEEGLKFMVYLQKENIIDESGMPKERFSAEFPKEGPSILRIQQVVRGDSAAYFCASSRQPIEQYFGPGTRLTVT.

The V gene is TRBV2, the J gene TRBJ2-1, with D possibly being TRBD2 (6 bases). CDR3 size: 10 residues. The germline CDR1 and CDR2 sequences are SNHLY and FYNNEI. The germline V and J ends were trimmed by 8 bases and 7 bases, with 6 bases remaining between them. The CDR3 DNA reads TGTGCCAGCGGGGGGAATGAGCAGTTCTTC. This codes for CASGGNEQFF.

V usage is TRBV4-2 and J usage is TRBJ2-2, with D perhaps TRBD1 (5 bases). Germline CDR1 is LGHNA and CDR2 is YNFKEQ. The V and J ends lost 0 bases and 4 bases respectively, with 9 bases between them. CDR3 length: 15 residues. This CDR3 is CASSQDRDSTGELFF. Here the CDR3 DNA reads TGTGCCAGCAGCCAAGACAGGGATAGCACCGGGGAGCTGTTTTTT.

V is TRBV5-5 and J is TRBJ2-1, with unresolved D. Deletions cut 2 bases from V and 8 bases from J, with 5 bases between. Germline CDR1 SGHKS, CDR2 YYEKEE (reference sequence). CDR3 length equals 11 residues. The CDR3 DNA reads as TGTGCCAGCAGCTTAGCCGATGAGCAGTTCTTC. The encoded protein is CASSLADEQFF.

The chain joins TRBV5-1 to TRBJ2-3; 10 nucleotides agree with TRBD2. The CDR3 length is 17 residues. Germline V gene data show CDR1 as SGHRS and CDR2 as YFSETQ. J lost 2 bases, V lost 4 bases, and 10 bases had no gene match. The CDR3 DNA reads TGCGCCAGCAGCCCGGCCGTAGCGGGGGGCCCCACAGATACGCAGTATTTT. This translates into CASSPAVAGGPTDTQYF.

The CDR3 nucleotides are TGTGCCAGTAGACCAGGGGGAATGGGCACTGAAGCTTTCTTT. Translated, it gives CASRPGGMGTEAFF. V is TRBV5-4 and J is TRBJ1-1; 7 bases are a match to TRBD1. The trim removed 8 bases at V and 4 bases at J, leaving 11 bases unmatched. The CDR3 spans 14 residues. Germline CDR1 SGHNT, CDR2 YYREEE (reference sequence).

The V call is TRBV5-1, the J call TRBJ2-7; TRBD1 matches 7 bases. This CDR3 is built from 12 residues. Trimming at V came to 3 bases and at J to 9 bases, leaving 6 bases not matched to a gene. CDR1 SGHRS and CDR2 YFSETQ come from the germline V gene. CDR3 sequence (DNA): TGCGCCAGCAGCTCAGACAGGGTTGGGCAGTACTTC. Protein product: CASSSDRVGQYF.

The CDR3 bases are TGCGCCAGCAGCTCCCGCGCGGGGGGCGTCACAGATACGCAGTATTTT. Its protein is CASSSRAGGVTDTQYF. The gene calls are TRBV5-1 and TRBJ2-3; 8 bases are a match to TRBD2. The CDR3 consists of 16 residues. V shed 3 bases and J 2 bases; nucleotides not matched to a gene: 8. Germline V gene sequence: CDR1 SGHRS, CDR2 YFSETQ.

This clone was found once. The chain uses TRBV10-1 and TRBJ1-1, with a weak D call TRBD1 (5 bases). Germline-derived CDR1 and CDR2 are WNHNN and SYGVQD (reference sequence). The CDR3 is 14 amino acids. V was pared by 10 bases and J by 1 base, with 16 bases between. Here the CDR3 DNA reads TGCGCCAATCAGGGCAACGGGGGGAACACTGAAGCTTTCTTT. This gives the protein CANQGNGGNTEAFF.

This sequence joins TRBV4-1 and TRBJ2-5; TRBD2 aligns across 10 bases. The junction had 4 bases not matched to a gene; V was cut back by 4 bases and J by 2 bases. This CDR3 contains 15 residues. Germline V CDR1 and CDR2: MGHRA, YSYEKL. CDR3 nucleotides: TGCGCCAGCAGCCTGAGCGGGGGGGGTCAAGAGACCCAGTACTTC. This translates into CASSLSGGGQETQYF.

This clone appeared once. The chain links TRBV6-1 to TRBJ1-2; 8 nucleotides agree with TRBD1. Germline assignment: CDR1 MNHNS and CDR2 SASEGT. The length of the CDR3 is 15 residues. V trimming: 5 bases; J trimming: 2 bases; junction bases outside the gene matches: 7. The CDR3 sequence is CASSLLQGDNYGYTF. The CDR3 nucleotides are TGTGCCAGCAGTCTTCTACAGGGGGACAACTATGGCTACACCTTC.

The chain has TRBV29-1 and TRBJ2-2; D is undetermined. Trimming cost V 6 bases and J 6 bases, with 20 bases left between them. This CDR3 region has 15 residues. Germline values: CDR1 SQVTM, CDR2 ANQGSEA. DNA of the CDR3: TGCAGCGTCCAAATAGGTGTTAGGCTCTCCGGGGAGCTGTTTTTT. Protein: CSVQIGVRLSGELFF.

V gene TRBV7-2 combines with J gene TRBJ1-1; TRBD1 might be the D (5 bases). The CDR3 is made up of 13 amino acids. V was shortened by 5 bases and J by 6 bases, with 13 bases between the two germline ends. CDR1 is SGHTA, CDR2 FQGNSA, per germline. CDR3 in DNA: TGTGCCAGCAGCCTAGTTTCCAGGGCTGAAGCTTTCTTT. Translating gives CASSLVSRAEAFF. The entire variable domain, with the rest obtained from reference TRBV7-2 and TRBJ1-1, is as follows: GAGVSQSPSNKVTEKGKDVELRCDPISGHTALYWYRQSLGQGLEFLIYFQGNSAPDKSGLPSDRFSAERTGGSVSTLTIQRTQQEDSAVYLCASSLVSRAEAFFGQGTRLTVV.

V gene TRBV6-6 combines with J gene TRBJ1-1, with D tentatively TRBD1 (5 bases). Germline lookup yields CDR1 MNHNY and CDR2 SVGAGI (reference sequence). The V and J ends lost 0 bases and 0 bases respectively, with 8 bases between them. The CDR3 is made up of 15 amino acids. This CDR3 is CASSYSAGLNTEAFF. Written as DNA, the CDR3 is TGTGCCAGCAGTTACTCCGCGGGGCTGAACACTGAAGCTTTCTTT.

The V and J genes are TRBV11-2 and TRBJ1-5; a weak D match, TRBD1 (6 bases). CDR1 is SGHAT, CDR2 FQNNGV, per germline. Trimming pared 0 bases from V and 5 bases from J, leaving 11 bases between. CDR3 length: 15 residues. CDR3 in amino acids: CASSLDGGGDQPQHF. Here the CDR3 DNA reads TGTGCCAGCAGCTTAGACGGGGGCGGGGATCAGCCCCAGCATTTT. Combining the CDR3 with reference TRBV11-2 and TRBJ1-5 gives the whole variable domain EAGVAQSPRYKIIEKRQSVAFWCNPISGHATLYWYQQILGQGPKLLIQFQNNGVVDDSQLPKDRFSAERLKGVDSTLKIQPAKLEDSAVYLCASSLDGGGDQPQHFGDGTRLSIL.

Only one count was recorded for this clone. The CDR3 loop reads CASSLVSRGITDTQYF. CDR3 in DNA: TGTGCCAGCAGCTTGGTTAGTCGGGGAATCACAGATACGCAGTATTTT. This chain joins TRBV5-6 and TRBJ2-3, with a weak D call TRBD2 (5 bases). Germline V gives CDR1 SGHDT, CDR2 YYEEEE. Trimming shortened V by 0 bases and J by 2 bases, and 13 bases separated the two germline ends. CDR3 size: 16 residues.

V gene TRBV7-6 combines with J gene TRBJ2-1, with D possibly TRBD1 on 5 matching bases. V was pared by 5 bases and J by 2 bases, with 16 bases between. Germline V gene lookup returns CDR1 SGHVS and CDR2 FNYEAQ. The CDR3 totals 16 residues. CDR3 loop: CASSPISGMAYNEQFF. The CDR3 region has the DNA TGTGCCAGCAGCCCTATTTCAGGGATGGCCTACAATGAGCAGTTCTTC.